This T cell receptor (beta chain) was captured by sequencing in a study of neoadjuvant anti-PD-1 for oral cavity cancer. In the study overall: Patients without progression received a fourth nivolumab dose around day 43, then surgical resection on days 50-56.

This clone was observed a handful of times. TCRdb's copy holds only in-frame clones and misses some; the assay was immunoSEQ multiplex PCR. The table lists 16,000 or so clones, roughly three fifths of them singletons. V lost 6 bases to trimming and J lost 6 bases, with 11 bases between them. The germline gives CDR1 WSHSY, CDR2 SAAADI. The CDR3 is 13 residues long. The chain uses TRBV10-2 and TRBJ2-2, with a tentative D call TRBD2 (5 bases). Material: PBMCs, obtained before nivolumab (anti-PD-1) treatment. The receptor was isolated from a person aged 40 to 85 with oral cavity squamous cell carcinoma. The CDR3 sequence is CASRSGMAGELFF. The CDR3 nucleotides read TGCGCCAGCAGGTCCGGGATGGCCGGGGAGCTGTTTTTT.